This T cell receptor beta chain is from a study of preoperative IRX-2 immunotherapy in early breast cancer. The length of the CDR3 is 15 residues. The V gene end was trimmed by 4 bases and the J gene end by 9 bases; junction bases not matched to a gene: 5. In germline, CDR1 is SSHAT, CDR2 FNYEAQ (reference sequence). Libraries were prepared by immunoSEQ multiplex PCR; TCRdb keeps only in-frame clonotypes and omits some of them. Here the sample spans about 98,000 clones, approximately 90% being singletons. Noted treatment: preoperative locoregional IRX-2 cytokine immunotherapy. The gene calls are TRBV7-7 and TRBJ2-3, with 15 bases aligning to TRBD2. The sequences come from tumor tissue, collected after IRX-2 immunotherapy. This sequence originates from a human donor with breast cancer. DNA of the CDR3: TGTGCCAGCAGCTGGACTAGCGGGGGGGCCTACACGCAGTATTTT. This sequence encodes CASSWTSGGAYTQYF.